This T cell receptor beta chain was documented in a study of blood T cell repertoires in COVID-19. Study at large: T cells, B-cell-depleted T cells, or PBMCs supplied cDNA or gDNA.

Trimming left V 5 bases short and J 1 base short, with 8 bases between. The CDR3 runs 13 residues. Germline lookup yields CDR1 SGHRS and CDR2 YFSETQ. Profiling relied on immunoSEQ multiplex PCR, and the TCRdb table lists in-frame clones only, not all of them. The table includes roughly 330,000 clones, around 87% detected once. Participant age was about 18 to 89 years, and participants resided in 25 or so US areas. The TCR was taken from a woman under 40 who had recovered from COVID-19. The genes are TRBV5-1 and TRBJ2-3; no firm D call. The specimen sequenced was PBMCs or T cells enriched from blood (not recorded which). The CDR3 DNA reads as TGCGCCAGCAGATACTCCCGCACAGATACGCAGTATTTT. As protein: CASRYSRTDTQYF.